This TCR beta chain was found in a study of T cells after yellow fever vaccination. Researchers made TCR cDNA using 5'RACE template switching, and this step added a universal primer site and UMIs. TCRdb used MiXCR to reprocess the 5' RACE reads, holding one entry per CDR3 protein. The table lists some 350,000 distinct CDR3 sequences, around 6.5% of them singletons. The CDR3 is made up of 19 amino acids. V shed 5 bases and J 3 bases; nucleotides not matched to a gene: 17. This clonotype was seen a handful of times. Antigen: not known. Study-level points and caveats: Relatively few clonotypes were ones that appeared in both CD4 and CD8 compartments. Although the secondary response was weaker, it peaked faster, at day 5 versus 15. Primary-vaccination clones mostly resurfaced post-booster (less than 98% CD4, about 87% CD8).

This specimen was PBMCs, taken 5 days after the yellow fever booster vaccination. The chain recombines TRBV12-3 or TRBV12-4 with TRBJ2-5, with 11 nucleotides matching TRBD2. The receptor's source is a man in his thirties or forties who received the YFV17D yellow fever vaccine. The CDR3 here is CASSPSRLAGSFVEETQYF. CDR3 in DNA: TGTGCCAGCAGTCCAAGCCGACTAGCGGGAAGTTTTGTGGAAGAGACCCAGTACTTC.